A selection of T cell receptor beta chains follows, all from one sample in a study of blood T cell repertoires in COVID-19. Sequencing was performed with immunoSEQ multiplex PCR; in TCRdb, only in-frame clones are kept and a portion is missing. Of 180,000 or so clones listed, 80% to 85% were seen once; the top ten hold about 2.7%. Sample: peripheral blood. The receptors shown here come from a human donor with acute or convalescent COVID-19. The donor label of this sample is uncertain. Each CDR3 is given with its conserved first and last residue. A D gene is named only where the DNA matches it firmly. The listing skips clone size in some rows; elsewhere it reads once, few, many or a size class.

TRBJ2-3,TRBV28,.,.,TGTGCCAGCAGTTCGACAGGAACGGGGACAGATACGCAGTATTTT,CASSSTGTGTDTQYF
TRBJ2-7,TRBV5-1,.,.,TGCGCCAGCAGCTTGGCCGAAGACATCTCCTACGAGCAGTACTTC,CASSLAEDISYEQYF
TRBJ1-5,TRBV2,.,.,TGTGCCACATCAACGGACAGTCCCAATCAGCCCCAGCATTTT,CATSTDSPNQPQHF
TRBJ2-6,TRBV11-2,.,TRBD1,TGTGCCAGCAGCTTAGCTGGGACAGGGAACTCTGGGGCCAACGTCCTGACTTTC,CASSLAGTGNSGANVLTF
TRBJ2-2,TRBV5-1,.,TRBD1,TGCGCCAGCAGCTCTTTAGGGACAGGGGAGACCGGGGAGCTGTTTTTT,CASSSLGTGETGELFF
TRBJ1-2,TRBV2,.,TRBD1,TGTGCCAGCATTCCGGACAGGGGAGATGGCTACACCTTC,CASIPDRGDGYTF
TRBJ2-3,TRBV5-6,.,.,TGTGCCAGCAGCTTGGGGCAGGGATCAGATACGCAGTATTTT,CASSLGQGSDTQYF
TRBJ2-7,TRBV19,.,TRBD1,TGTGCCAGTAGTGGCGGACCCGGGACAGGGCGATACGAGCAGTACTTC,CASSGGPGTGRYEQYF
TRBJ2-2,TRBV15,.,TRBD2,TGTGCCACCAGCAGAGATCCAGCGGGGGGTGACACCGGGGAGCTGTTTTTT,CATSRDPAGGDTGELFF
TRBJ1-2,TRBV4-1,.,.,TGCGCCAGCAGCCAGAGTACTGGGAGGGTGGACTATGGCTACACCTTC,CASSQSTGRVDYGYTF
TRBJ2-1,TRBV29-1,.,TRBD1,TGCAGCGTTACCAACAGGGGGCGGAATGGTGAGCAGTTCTTC,CSVTNRGRNGEQFF
TRBJ1-5,TRBV19,.,.,TGTGCCAGTAGTCCGACAGGTAGCAATCAGCCCCAGCATTTT,CASSPTGSNQPQHF
TRBJ1-3,TRBV11-2,few,TRBD1,TGTGCCAGCAGCTTAGACGCCCCCCGGACAGGGGGAAACACCATATATTTT,CASSLDAPRTGGNTIYF
TRBJ2-7,TRBV5-8,.,TRBD2,TGTGCCAGCAGCCAGACTAGCGGGAGGAGAAACGAGCAGTACTTC,CASSQTSGRRNEQYF
TRBJ1-6,TRBV28,.,TRBD1,TGTGCCAGCAGGAGACAGGGGGCCAAAAATAATTCACCCCTCCACTTT,CASRRQGAKNNSPLHF
TRBJ2-7,TRBV7-8,.,.,TGTGCCAGCAGCTTAGTTGGGGGGGGGCCCTCCTACGAGCAGTACTTC,CASSLVGGGPSYEQYF
TRBJ2-7,TRBV6-1,.,TRBD1,TGTGCCAGCAGTGAAGAGGGACAGGCAACGAGGCAGTACTTC,CASSEEGQATRQYF
TRBJ2-2,TRBV30,.,.,TGTGCCTGGAGTGTAGTGGTGAGGGGGAACGGGGAGCTGTTTTTT,CAWSVVVRGNGELFF
TRBJ2-3,TRBV7-3,.,TRBD2,TGTGCCAGCAGCCCATTTAGCGGGGGGGGCACAGATACGCAGTATTTT,CASSPFSGGGTDTQYF
TRBJ1-3,TRBV30,few,.,TGTGCCTGGAGTGTATTCCACATTCCCGATGGAAACACCATATATTTT,CAWSVFHIPDGNTIYF
TRBJ1-2,TRBV11-2,.,.,TGTGCCAGCAGCCAAGGACAGAGTGGCTACACCTTC,CASSQGQSGYTF
TRBJ1-4,TRBV6-5,.,TRBD1,TGTGCCAGCAGTTCCTTACAGGGGGCCAAGGAAAAACTGTTTTTT,CASSSLQGAKEKLFF
TRBJ2-7,TRBV30,.,TRBD2,TGTGCCTGGAGAGCTCCTAGCGGGGGGTCCTACGAGCAGTACTTC,CAWRAPSGGSYEQYF
TRBJ2-6,TRBV7-2,.,TRBD1,TGTGCCAGCAGCCCGGGACAGACCCTCTCTGGGGCCAACGTCCTGACTTTC,CASSPGQTLSGANVLTF
TRBJ1-4,TRBV6-1,.,.,TGTGCCAGCAGTGAAGGGAGGGGACCCCAGGAAGAAAAACTGTTTTTT,CASSEGRGPQEEKLFF
TRBJ2-7,TRBV21-1,.,.,TGTGCCAGCAGCAAAGATAGGGGCTCCGAGCAGTACTTC,CASSKDRGSEQYF
TRBJ2-5,TRBV30,few,TRBD1,TGTGCCTGGAGCAAGACAGGGCGAGAGACCCAGTACTTC,CAWSKTGRETQYF
TRBJ2-7,TRBV5-4,.,TRBD2,TGTGCCAGCAGCGCCCAGGGACTAGCCTCCTACGAGCAGTACTTC,CASSAQGLASYEQYF
TRBJ2-3,TRBV7-2,.,.,TGTGCCAGCAGCCCCTGGCTCACAGATACGCAGTATTTT,CASSPWLTDTQYF
TRBJ2-3,TRBV5-1,.,TRBD2,TGCGCCAGCAGCTTGGATGGAGCGGGGGTCGTAGATACGCAGTATTTT,CASSLDGAGVVDTQYF
TRBJ2-1,TRBV11-2,once,TRBD1,TGTGCCAGCAGCCCCGACAGGGGGTGGGATGAGCAGTTCTTC,CASSPDRGWDEQFF
TRBJ2-7,TRBV30,.,TRBD2,TGTGCCTGGAACCTAGCGGGAGTTGGCGAGCAGTACTTC,CAWNLAGVGEQYF
TRBJ1-4,TRBV5-1,.,.,TGCGCCAGCAGCTTGGGCCACTCAACTAATGAAAAACTGTTTTTT,CASSLGHSTNEKLFF
TRBJ2-7,TRBV7-9,.,.,TGTGCCAGCAGTCAAGACAGTACCTCCTACGAGCAGTACTTC,CASSQDSTSYEQYF
TRBJ1-2,TRBV11-2,.,.,TGTGCCAGCAGCTCCCTGGGAGGGCGGACGGGGAGCTACACCTTC,CASSSLGGRTGSYTF
TRBJ2-7,TRBV30,.,TRBD2,TGTGCCTGGGTAGCGGGTAGCTCCTACGAGCAGTACTTC,CAWVAGSSYEQYF